This note documents a single TCR beta chain sequence. One end of the junction does not line up with germline, which may come from a read error. The record originates from a study of blood T cell repertoires in COVID-19. Study context: Whether acute or convalescent, the COVID-19 samples came from the United States, Italy and Spain. PBMCs, B-cell-depleted T cells, or T cells were the source of the cDNA or gDNA that made up the material.

Authors' data handling: Amplification from reference gene primers served as the basis for estimated nucleated cell counts. TCRdb's table, derived via immunoSEQ multiplex PCR, lists solely in-frame clones and lacks some. V and J calls and clone size follow that table, whereas D and trimming were derived from the DNA. The data show about 48,000 clones, approximately 83% seen once. Germline lookup yields CDR1 SSHAT and CDR2 FNYEAQ (reference sequence). The CDR3 contains 13 residues. Sequenced input: peripheral blood. This receptor was obtained from a human donor in a cohort sampled during active COVID-19. The donor label of this sample is uncertain. The chain is built from TRBV7-7 and TRBJ2-1; possibly TRBD2 for D (5 bases). CDR3 nucleotides: TGTGCTAGCAGTTACGGACTGAACAATGAGCAGTTCTTC. This gives the protein CASSYGLNNEQFF.